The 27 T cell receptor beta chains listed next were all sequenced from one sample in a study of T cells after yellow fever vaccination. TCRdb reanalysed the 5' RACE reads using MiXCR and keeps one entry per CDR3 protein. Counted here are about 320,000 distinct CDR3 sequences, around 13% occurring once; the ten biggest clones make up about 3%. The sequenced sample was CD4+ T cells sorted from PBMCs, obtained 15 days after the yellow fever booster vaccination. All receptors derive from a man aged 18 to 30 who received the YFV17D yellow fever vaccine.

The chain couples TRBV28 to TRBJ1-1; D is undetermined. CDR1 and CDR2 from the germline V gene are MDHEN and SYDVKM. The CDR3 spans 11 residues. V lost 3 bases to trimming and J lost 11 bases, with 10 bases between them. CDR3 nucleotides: TGTGCCAGCAGTTTGCGGAGGATGGCTTTCTTT. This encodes CASSLRRMAFF.

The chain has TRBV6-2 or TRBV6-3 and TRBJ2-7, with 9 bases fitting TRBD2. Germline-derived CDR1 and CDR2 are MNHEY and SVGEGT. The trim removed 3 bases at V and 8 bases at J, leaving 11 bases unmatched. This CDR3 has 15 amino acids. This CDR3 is CASSYPDDGTSKQYV. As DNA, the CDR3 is TGTGCCAGCAGTTATCCGGACGATGGGACTAGCAAGCAGTACGTC.

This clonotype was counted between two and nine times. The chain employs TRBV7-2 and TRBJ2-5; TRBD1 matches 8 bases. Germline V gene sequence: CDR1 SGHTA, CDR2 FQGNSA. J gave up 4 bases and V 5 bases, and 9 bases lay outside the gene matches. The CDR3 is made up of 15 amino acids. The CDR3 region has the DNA TGTGCCAGCAGCACCCCGACAGGGGCGGCAGAGACCCAGTACTTC. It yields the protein CASSTPTGAAETQYF.

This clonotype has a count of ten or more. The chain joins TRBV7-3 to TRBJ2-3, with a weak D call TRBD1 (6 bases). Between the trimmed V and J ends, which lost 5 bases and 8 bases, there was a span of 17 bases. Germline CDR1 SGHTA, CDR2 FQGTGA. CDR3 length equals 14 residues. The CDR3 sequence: CASSPRWGPGTQYF. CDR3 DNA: TGTGCCAGCAGCCCCAGGTGGGGGCCTGGTACGCAGTATTTT.

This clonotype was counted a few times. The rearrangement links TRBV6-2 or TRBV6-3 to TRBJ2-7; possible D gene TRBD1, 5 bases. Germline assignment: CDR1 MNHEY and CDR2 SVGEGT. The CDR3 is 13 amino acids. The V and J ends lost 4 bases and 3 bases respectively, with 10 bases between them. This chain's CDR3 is CASSWAGIYEQYF. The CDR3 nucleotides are TGTGCCAGCAGTTGGGCAGGGATCTACGAGCAGTACTTC.

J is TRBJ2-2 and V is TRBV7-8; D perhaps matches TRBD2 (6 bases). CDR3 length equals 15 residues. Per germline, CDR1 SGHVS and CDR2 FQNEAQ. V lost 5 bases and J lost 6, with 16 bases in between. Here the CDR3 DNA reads TGTGCCAGCAGCCGGGGGAGCAGGGCTGCCGGGGAGCTGTTTTTT. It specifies CASSRGSRAAGELFF.

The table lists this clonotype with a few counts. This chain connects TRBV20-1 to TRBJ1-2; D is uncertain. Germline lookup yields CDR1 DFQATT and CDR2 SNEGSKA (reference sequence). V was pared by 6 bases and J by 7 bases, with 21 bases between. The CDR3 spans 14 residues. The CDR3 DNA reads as TGCAGTGCCCCAGTTCAGGAGGCTCTTTCTGGCTACACCTTC. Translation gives CSAPVQEALSGYTF.

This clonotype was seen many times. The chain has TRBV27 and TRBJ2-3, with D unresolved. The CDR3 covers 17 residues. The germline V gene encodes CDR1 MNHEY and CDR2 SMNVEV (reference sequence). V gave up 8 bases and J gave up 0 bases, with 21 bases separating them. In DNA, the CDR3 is TGTGCCAGCGCCCGTGTTTCGGGTTACCCTAGCACAGATACGCAGTATTTT. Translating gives CASARVSGYPSTDTQYF.

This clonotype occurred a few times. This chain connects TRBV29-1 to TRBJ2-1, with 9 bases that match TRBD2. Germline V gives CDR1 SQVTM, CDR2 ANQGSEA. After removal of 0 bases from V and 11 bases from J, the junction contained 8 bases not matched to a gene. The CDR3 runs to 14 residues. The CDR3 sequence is CSVEEFQRGDQQFF. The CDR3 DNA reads TGCAGCGTTGAAGAGTTCCAGCGGGGGGACCAGCAGTTCTTC.

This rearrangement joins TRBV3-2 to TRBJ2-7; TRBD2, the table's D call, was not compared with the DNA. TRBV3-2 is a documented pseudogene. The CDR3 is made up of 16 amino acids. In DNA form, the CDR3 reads TGTGCCAGCAGCCACAGTTCCGGGCCCAGAACCTACGAGCAGTACGTC. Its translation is CASSHSSGPRTYEQYV.

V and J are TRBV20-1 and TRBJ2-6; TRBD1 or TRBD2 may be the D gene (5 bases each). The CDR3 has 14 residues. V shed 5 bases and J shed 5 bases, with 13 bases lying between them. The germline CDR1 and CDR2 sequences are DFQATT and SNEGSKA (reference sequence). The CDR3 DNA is TGCAGTGCTCGGGACCTCTGGAGGGCCAACGTCCTGACTTTC. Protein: CSARDLWRANVLTF.

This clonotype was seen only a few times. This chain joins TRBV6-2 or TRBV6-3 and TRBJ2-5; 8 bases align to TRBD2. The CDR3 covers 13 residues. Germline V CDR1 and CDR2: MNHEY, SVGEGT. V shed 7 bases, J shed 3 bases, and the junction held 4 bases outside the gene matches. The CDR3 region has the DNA TGTGCCAGCACCCGGGGGGGGGAAGAGACCCAGTACTTC. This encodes CASTRGGEETQYF.

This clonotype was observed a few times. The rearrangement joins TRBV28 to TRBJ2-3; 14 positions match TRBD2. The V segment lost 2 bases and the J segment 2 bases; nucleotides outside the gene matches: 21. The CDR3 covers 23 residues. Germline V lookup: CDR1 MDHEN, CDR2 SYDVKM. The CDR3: CASSLPGTGGAWTSGGYTDTQYF. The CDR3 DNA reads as TGTGCCAGCAGTTTACCCGGGACAGGGGGCGCGTGGACTAGCGGGGGGTACACAGATACGCAGTATTTT. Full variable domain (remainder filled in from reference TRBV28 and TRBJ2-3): DVKVTQSSRYLVKRTGEKVFLECVQDMDHENMFWYRQDPGLGLRLIYFSYDVKMKEKGDIPEGYSVSREKKERFSLILESASTNQTSMYLCASSLPGTGGAWTSGGYTDTQYFGPGTRLTVL.

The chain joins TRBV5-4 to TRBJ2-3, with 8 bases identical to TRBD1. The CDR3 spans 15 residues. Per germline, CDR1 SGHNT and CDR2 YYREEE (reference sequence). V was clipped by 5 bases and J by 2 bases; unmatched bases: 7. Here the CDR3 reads CASSTPGQDTDTQYF. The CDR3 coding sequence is TGTGCCAGCAGTACGCCGGGACAGGACACAGATACGCAGTATTTT.

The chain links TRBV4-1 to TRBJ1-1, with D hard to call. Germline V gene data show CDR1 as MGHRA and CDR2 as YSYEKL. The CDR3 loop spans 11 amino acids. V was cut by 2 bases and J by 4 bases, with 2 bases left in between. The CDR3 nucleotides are TGCGCCAGCAGCCAATTCACTGAAGCTTTCTTT. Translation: CASSQFTEAFF.

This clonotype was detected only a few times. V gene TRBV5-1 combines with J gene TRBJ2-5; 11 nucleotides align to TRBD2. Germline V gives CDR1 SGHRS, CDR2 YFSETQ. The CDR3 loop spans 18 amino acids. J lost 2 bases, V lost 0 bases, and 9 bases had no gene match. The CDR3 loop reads CASSLALAGGLLQETQYF. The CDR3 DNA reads TGCGCCAGCAGCTTGGCTCTAGCGGGGGGCCTGCTGCAAGAGACCCAGTACTTC.

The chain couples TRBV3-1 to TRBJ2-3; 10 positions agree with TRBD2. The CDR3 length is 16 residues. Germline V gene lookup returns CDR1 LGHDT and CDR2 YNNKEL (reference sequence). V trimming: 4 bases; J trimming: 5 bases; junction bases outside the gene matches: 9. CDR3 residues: CASSRRLAGDLDTQYF. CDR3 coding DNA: TGTGCCAGCAGCCGACGGCTAGCGGGAGACCTAGATACGCAGTATTTT.

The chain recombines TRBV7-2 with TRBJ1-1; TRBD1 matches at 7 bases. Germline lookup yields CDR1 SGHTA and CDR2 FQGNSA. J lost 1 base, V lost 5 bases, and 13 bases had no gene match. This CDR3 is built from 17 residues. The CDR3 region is CASSRRDSSVTNTEAFF. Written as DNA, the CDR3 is TGTGCCAGCAGCCGACGGGACAGCTCAGTCACGAACACTGAAGCTTTCTTT.

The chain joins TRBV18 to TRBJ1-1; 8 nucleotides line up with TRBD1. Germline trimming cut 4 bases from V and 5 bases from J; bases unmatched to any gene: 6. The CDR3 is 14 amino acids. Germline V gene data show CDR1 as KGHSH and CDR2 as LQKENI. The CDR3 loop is CASSQSQGATEAFF. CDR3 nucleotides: TGTGCCAGCTCACAAAGTCAGGGGGCGACTGAAGCTTTCTTT.

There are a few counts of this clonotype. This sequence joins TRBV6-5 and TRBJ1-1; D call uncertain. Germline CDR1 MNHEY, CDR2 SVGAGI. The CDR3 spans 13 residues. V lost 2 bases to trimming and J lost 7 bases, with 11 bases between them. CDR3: CASSYALEVEAFF. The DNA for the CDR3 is TGTGCCAGCAGTTACGCTCTAGAGGTTGAAGCTTTCTTT.

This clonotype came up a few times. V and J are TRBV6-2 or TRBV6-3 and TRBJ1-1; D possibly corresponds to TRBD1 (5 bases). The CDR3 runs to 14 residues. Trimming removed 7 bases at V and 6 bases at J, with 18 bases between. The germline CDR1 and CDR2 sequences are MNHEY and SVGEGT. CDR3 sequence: CASTVAGIRAEAFF. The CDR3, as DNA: TGTGCCAGCACCGTCGCAGGGATACGAGCTGAAGCTTTCTTT.

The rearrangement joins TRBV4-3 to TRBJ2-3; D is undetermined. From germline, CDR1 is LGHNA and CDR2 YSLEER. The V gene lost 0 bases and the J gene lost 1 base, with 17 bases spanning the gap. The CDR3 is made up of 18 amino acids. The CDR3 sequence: CASSQDQVTSHRTDTQYF. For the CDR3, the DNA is TGCGCCAGCAGCCAAGATCAAGTGACTTCCCACCGCACAGATACGCAGTATTTT.

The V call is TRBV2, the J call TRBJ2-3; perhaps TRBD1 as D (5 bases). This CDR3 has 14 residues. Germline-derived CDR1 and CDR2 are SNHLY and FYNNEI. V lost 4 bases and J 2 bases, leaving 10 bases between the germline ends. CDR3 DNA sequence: TGTGCCAGCAGTGCCAGGACACCCACAGATACGCAGTATTTT. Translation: CASSARTPTDTQYF.

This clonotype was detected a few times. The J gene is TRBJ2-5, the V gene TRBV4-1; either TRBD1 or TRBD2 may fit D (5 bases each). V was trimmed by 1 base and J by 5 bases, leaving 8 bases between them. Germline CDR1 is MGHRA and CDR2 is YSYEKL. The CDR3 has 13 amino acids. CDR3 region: CASSQAWGETQYF. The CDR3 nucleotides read TGCGCCAGCAGCCAAGCTTGGGGGGAGACCCAGTACTTC.

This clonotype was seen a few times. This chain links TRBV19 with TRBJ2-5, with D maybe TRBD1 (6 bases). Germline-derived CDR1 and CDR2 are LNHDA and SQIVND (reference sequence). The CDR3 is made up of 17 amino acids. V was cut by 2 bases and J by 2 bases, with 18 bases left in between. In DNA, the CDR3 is TGTGCCAGTAGTATATGGGGGCCGACTGCCACACAAGAGACCCAGTACTTC. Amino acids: CASSIWGPTATQETQYF.

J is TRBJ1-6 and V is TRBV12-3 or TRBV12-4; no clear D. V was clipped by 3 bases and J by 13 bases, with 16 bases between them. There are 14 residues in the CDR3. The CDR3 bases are TGTGCCAGCAGTTTTACCGGTTCAGGCCGCCCCCTCCACTTT. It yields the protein CASSFTGSGRPLHF.

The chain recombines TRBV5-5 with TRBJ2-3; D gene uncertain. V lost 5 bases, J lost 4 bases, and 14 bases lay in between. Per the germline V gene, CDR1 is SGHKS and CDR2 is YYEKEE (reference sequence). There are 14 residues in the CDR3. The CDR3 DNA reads TGTGCCAGCAGTCTGGCTTTTGGCTCAGATACGCAGTATTTT. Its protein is CASSLAFGSDTQYF. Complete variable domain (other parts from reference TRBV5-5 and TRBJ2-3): DAGVTQSPTHLIKTRGQQVTLRCSPISGHKSVSWYQQVLGQGPQFIFQYYEKEERGRGNFPDRFSARQFPNYSSELNVNALLLGDSALYLCASSLAFGSDTQYFGPGTRLTVL.